The 2 T cell receptor beta chains given below trace back to one sample, sequenced in a study of CD8+ T cells in alopecia areata. As to treatment: oral pan-JAK inhibitor, 5-10 mg twice daily. The sequencing template was cDNA reverse transcribed from extracted RNA. Libraries were prepared by immunoSEQ multiplex PCR; TCRdb keeps only in-frame clonotypes and omits some of them. The sample includes about 210,000 clones, over 60% seen only once; the top ten take about 4.2%. This specimen was CD4+ T cells sorted from blood, taken at week 4, from a patient treated with tofacitinib. The receptor set was obtained from a human donor with alopecia areata.

This chain connects TRBV5-1 to TRBJ2-1; D is possibly TRBD1 or TRBD2 (5 bases each). The V gene lost 1 base and the J gene lost 3 bases, with 14 bases spanning the gap. CDR1 and CDR2 from the germline V gene are SGHRS and YFSETQ. The CDR3 is 16 residues long. CDR3 coding DNA: TGCGCCAGCAGCTTGTTAGGGACGGAAAGCTACAATGAGCAGTTCTTC. Protein sequence: CASSLLGTESYNEQFF.

This rearrangement joins TRBV11-3 to TRBJ2-3, with 7 nucleotides matching TRBD1. The CDR3 runs to 17 residues. Germline V lookup: CDR1 SGHNT, CDR2 YENEEA. Unmatched junction bases numbered 13, after V lost 5 bases and J lost 2 bases. This chain's CDR3 is CASSASATTGLTDTQYF. The CDR3 nucleotides read TGTGCCAGCAGCGCCTCCGCGACGACAGGGCTCACAGATACGCAGTATTTT. Based on the CDR3 plus reference TRBV11-3 and TRBJ2-3, the full variable domain is EAGVVQSPRYKIIEKKQPVAFWCNPISGHNTLYWYLQNLGQGPELLIRYENEEAVDDSQLPKDRFSAERLKGVDSTLKIQPAELGDSAVYLCASSASATTGLTDTQYFGPGTRLTVL.